This TCR beta chain was found in a study of control samples from healthy donors and cancer patients. With V trimmed by 5 bases and J by 6 bases, 8 bases remained unmatched. The CDR3 spans 15 residues. Germline CDR1 and CDR2: MNHEY and SVGAGI. Libraries were prepared by immunoSEQ multiplex PCR; TCRdb keeps only in-frame clonotypes and omits some of them. Of 150,000 to 200,000 clones listed, about 94% are singletons. The receptor comes from a woman in her forties in good health. Sequenced input: blood. The rearrangement uses TRBV6-5 and TRBJ2-2, with 8 bases aligning to TRBD2. As DNA, the CDR3 is TGTGCCAGCAGTCAGGGACTAGTTGGCTCCGGGGAGCTGTTTTTT. Translating it yields CASSQGLVGSGELFF.